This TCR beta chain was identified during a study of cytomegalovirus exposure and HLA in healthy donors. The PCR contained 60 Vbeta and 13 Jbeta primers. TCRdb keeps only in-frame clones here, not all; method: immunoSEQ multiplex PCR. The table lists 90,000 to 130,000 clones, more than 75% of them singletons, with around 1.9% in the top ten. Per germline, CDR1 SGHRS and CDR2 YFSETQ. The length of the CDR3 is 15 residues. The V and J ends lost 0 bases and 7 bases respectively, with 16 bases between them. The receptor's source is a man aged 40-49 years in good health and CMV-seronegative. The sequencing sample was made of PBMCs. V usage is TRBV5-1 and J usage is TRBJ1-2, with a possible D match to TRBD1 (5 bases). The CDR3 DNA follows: TGCGCCAGCAGCTTGGAGCCCAACATAAGGGGTGGCTACACCTTC. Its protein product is CASSLEPNIRGGYTF.